This T cell receptor beta chain derives from a study of response to subunit inactivated influenza vaccine listed by TCRdb under 2018. With respect to the entire study: The study used deep quantitative T cell receptor repertoire profiling to track responses to a trivalent subunit inactivated influenza vaccine. On the study overall, not on this receptor specifically: The authors suggested that each seasonal influenza vaccination may recruit only a limited number of new T cells.

Preparation of the library involved RT-PCR. The sequencer was an Illumina HiSeq 2500. The public sequencing data were trimmed at Q25 with fastp and processed into clonotypes with MiXCR by TCRdb, which kept only in-frame beta chains. Rows merge per CDR3 protein into single entries with the most common DNA and genes. Recorded for this sample are just under 550,000 distinct CDR3 sequences; approximately 20% of them occurred a single time. The top ten clones comprise approximately 2.9% of the sample. Only a few counts were recorded for this clonotype. This receptor's antigen is unknown. No much larger clone is present one base from it, and per-base qualities are unavailable. Including the terminal cysteine and phenylalanine, the CDR3 comprises 19 residues. The kept DNA is CDR3 alone, 57 bases in frame from the first base. CDR1 and CDR2 (MNHEY, SVGEGT) derive from the germline V gene. V is shortened by 0 bases, J by 1 base, and the region joining them spans 16 bases.

The same sample was also studied in work on T cells expressing NK-cell markers. Taken from the second paper: TCR beta cDNA libraries were prepared using 5'RACE template switching, which introduced a universal primer site and unique molecular identifiers. Three sorted T-cell subsets (CD3+CD56+NKG2C+, CD3+CD56+NKG2C- and CD3+CD56-NKG2C+) from roughly eight donors had their TCR beta-chain repertoires profiled. Among the eight sequenced donors, seven were HCMV-seropositive and one was HCMV-seronegative. In several experiments an anti-gammadeltaTCR antibody was added to restrict sorting to alphabetaTCR-expressing T cells. In more than five donors, the dominant CD3+CD56+NKG2C+ clonotypes were found to rank among the top 10 CD8+ clonotypes and to make up 1.0-7.0% of CD8+ T cells. Those dominant clonotypes were again the most abundant among CD3+CD56-NKG2C+ cells in a few donors, at about 25-60.1%. Whether the expanded NKG2C-expressing T cell clones were specific for HCMV antigens was left unclear. The study sequenced eight donors, all healthy volunteers chosen at random: three men and five women. HCMV-specific IgG was detected in serum with a commercial ELISA kit to determine HCMV serostatus. Ficoll density gradient centrifugation was used to isolate peripheral blood mononuclear cells from blood. Using Miltenyi isolation kits, CD4+ and CD8+ T cells were isolated from PBMC through magnetic immunoseparation. cDNA synthesis was primed from the TCR beta constant segment, followed by two successive PCR amplification steps. Illumina HiSeq 2000/2500, MiSeq or NextSeq was used to sequence libraries as 2 x 150 bp reads. MIGEC was used to demultiplex reads and group the reads by UMI, and MiTCR was used to assemble and quantify clonotypes. To remove erroneous sequences, TCR cDNA sequences were retained only when supported by two or more reads. The tcR package was used for downstream repertoire analysis, and clonotypes were matched between fractions using CDR3 nucleotide sequence together with V segment. VDJmatch was used to annotate antigen specificity against VDJdb, with one amino acid substitution in CDR3 permitted.

The chain was built from TRBV6-2 or TRBV6-3 and TRBJ2-6; the D gene is perhaps TRBD1, from 6 matching bases. The sequences come from CD4+ T cells sorted from PBMCs, collected 12 days after vaccination. This receptor was obtained from a man in his forties or fifties who received an inactivated influenza vaccine. Donor details come from another sample of the same person, matched by shared clones. The DNA sequence is TGTGCCAGCAGTTACTCACCGACAGGCTCATTTTCTGGGGCCAACGTCCTGACTTTC. This encodes CASSYSPTGSFSGANVLTF.